This TCR beta chain was recovered during a study of technical replicates of blood from a handful of donors. Measured with immunoSEQ multiplex PCR; TCRdb has only the in-frame clones, and not every one. This sample yields tens of thousands of clones, of which 95% are seen a single time; roughly 0.37% belongs to the top ten. This sequence was found in a human donor in good health. Sequencing was carried out using T cells isolated from PBMCs.

The CDR3 DNA follows: TGTGCCAGCAGCTTAGAGTTTGATAGTTATGGCTACACCTTC. Amino acid sequence: CASSLEFDSYGYTF. This chain connects TRBV11-3 to TRBJ1-2, with unresolved D. Germline V gene lookup returns CDR1 SGHNT and CDR2 YENEEA. The CDR3 sequence is 14 residues long. Deletions cut 0 bases from V and 5 bases from J, with 10 bases between.